The clone carrying this T cell receptor (beta chain) was counted between two and nine times. What it binds is unknown. Deletions cut 4 bases from V and 0 bases from J, with 15 bases between. Germline assignment: CDR1 MNHNY and CDR2 SVGAGI (reference sequence). The CDR3 is 16 residues long. The assay was immunoSEQ multiplex PCR, and TCRdb's table has in-frame clones only and misses some. The sample has over 90,000 clones, about 81% seen once; the top ten hold approximately 3%. The sample is drawn from a study of T cell clones after liver transplantation. On the study more broadly: A pre-transplant mixed lymphocyte reaction with TCRbeta sequencing defined graft-donor-reactive clones followed in post-transplant blood. Third-party-reactive TCRbeta sequences from pre-transplant mixed lymphocyte reactions served as antigen-independent comparators. Tolerance: complete withdrawal held at least one year, liver enzymes staying within twice normal. The study's findings and limits: The donor-reactive repertoire was only partly measurable in a couple of subjects, lacking donor cells.

Specimen: CD4+ T cells from blood, collected around 49 months after liver transplant. The source of this sequence is a human patient who received a liver transplant. Some T cells may be supplied by the graft donor. V and J are TRBV6-6 and TRBJ1-1; D is perhaps TRBD1 (5 bases). The CDR3 sequence: CASSWTTGLLNTEAFF. The CDR3 nucleotides read TGTGCCAGCAGTTGGACGACGGGACTCCTGAACACTGAAGCTTTCTTT.